This T cell receptor (beta chain) is drawn from a study of blood T cell repertoires in COVID-19. Original methodology: Estimated nucleated cell counts came from reference gene primer amplification. Sequencing was performed with immunoSEQ multiplex PCR; in TCRdb, only in-frame clones are kept and a portion is missing. That table supplies the V and J calls and clone size; D and trimming were determined from the DNA. The sample carries just under 150,000 clones, about nine tenths recorded once. This CDR3 is built from 14 residues. The germline V gene encodes CDR1 LNHDA and CDR2 SQIVND (reference sequence). The V and J ends lost 8 bases and 10 bases respectively, with 18 bases between them.

This sequence joins TRBV19 and TRBJ1-6, with TRBD1 as a possible D gene (5 bases). The TCR comes from a human donor in a cohort sampled during active COVID-19. The specimen sequenced was peripheral blood. CDR3 amino acids: CASGILQDPSPLHF. The CDR3 DNA sequence: TGTGCCAGTGGAATTCTACAGGATCCCTCACCCCTCCACTTT.